The sequence of this T cell receptor beta chain was determined in a study of T cell repertoires in cytomegalovirus infection. Whole-study context: CMV infection together with matching HLA type was indicated by public TCR beta signatures. Findings and limits, study-wide: Ex vivo responses were dominated by HLA-C-restricted CMV-specific TCR beta clonotypes.

A word on this clonotype: Its cognate antigen is unknown.

The CDR3 covers 13 residues. V was shortened by 3 bases and J by 10 bases, with 15 bases between the two germline ends. CDR1 LNHDA and CDR2 SQIVND come from the germline V gene (reference sequence). Using its own MiXCR run on the reads, TCRdb lists one record per CDR3 protein. Among roughly 720,000 distinct CDR3 sequences listed, roughly 36% were seen once. This clonotype was obtained from a human donor in good health (CMV status not recorded). Some clones in this sample may be carry-over from other donors' samples. The source material was PBMCs. V gene TRBV19 combines with J gene TRBJ1-1; tentatively, D is TRBD1 (5 bases). The CDR3 here is CASSMRPGERAFF. The CDR3 bases are TGTGCCAGTAGTATGCGTCCGGGGGAACGAGCTTTCTTT.